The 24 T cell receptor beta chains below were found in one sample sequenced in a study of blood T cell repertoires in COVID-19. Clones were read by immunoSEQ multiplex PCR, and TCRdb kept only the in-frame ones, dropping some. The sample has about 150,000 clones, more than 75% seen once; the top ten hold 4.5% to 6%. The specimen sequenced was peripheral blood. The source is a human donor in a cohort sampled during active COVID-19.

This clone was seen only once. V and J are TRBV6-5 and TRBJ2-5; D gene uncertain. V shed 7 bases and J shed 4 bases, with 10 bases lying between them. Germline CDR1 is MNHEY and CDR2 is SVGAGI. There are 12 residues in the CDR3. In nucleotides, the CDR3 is TGTGCCAGCACCCTGAGTAGAGAGACCCAGTACTTC. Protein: CASTLSRETQYF.

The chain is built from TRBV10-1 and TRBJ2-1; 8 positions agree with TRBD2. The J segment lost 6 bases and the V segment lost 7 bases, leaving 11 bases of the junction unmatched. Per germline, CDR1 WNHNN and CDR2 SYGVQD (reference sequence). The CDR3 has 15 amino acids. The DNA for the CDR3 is TGCGCCAGCATCCAAAGGACTAGCCCTCCCAATGAGCAGTTCTTC. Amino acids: CASIQRTSPPNEQFF.

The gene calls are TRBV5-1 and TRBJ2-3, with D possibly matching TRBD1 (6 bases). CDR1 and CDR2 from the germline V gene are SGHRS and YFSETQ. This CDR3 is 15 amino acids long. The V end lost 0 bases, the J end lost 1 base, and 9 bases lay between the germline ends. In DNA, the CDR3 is TGCGCCAGCAGCTTGGAAAGGACAGGCACAGATACGCAGTATTTT. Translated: CASSLERTGTDTQYF.

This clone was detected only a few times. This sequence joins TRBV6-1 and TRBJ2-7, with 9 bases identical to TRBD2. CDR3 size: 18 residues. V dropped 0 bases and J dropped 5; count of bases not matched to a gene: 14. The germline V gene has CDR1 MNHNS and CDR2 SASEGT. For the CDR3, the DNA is TGTGCCAGCAGTGAAGCGAGGGTAGTAGCGGGAGCTTCCCACGAGCAGTACGTC. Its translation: CASSEARVVAGASHEQYV.

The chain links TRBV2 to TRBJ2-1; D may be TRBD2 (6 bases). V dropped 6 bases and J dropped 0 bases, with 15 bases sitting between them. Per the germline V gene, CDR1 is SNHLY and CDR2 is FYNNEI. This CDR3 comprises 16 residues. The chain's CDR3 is CASRETGVFSYNEQFF. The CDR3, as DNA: TGTGCCAGCAGAGAAACGGGGGTCTTCTCCTACAATGAGCAGTTCTTC.

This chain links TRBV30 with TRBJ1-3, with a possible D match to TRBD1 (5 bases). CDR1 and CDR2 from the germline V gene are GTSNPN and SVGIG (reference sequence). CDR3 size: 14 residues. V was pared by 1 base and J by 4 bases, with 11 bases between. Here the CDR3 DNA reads TGTGCCTGGAGTGGGGGCCGTGGAGGAAACACCATATATTTT. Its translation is CAWSGGRGGNTIYF.

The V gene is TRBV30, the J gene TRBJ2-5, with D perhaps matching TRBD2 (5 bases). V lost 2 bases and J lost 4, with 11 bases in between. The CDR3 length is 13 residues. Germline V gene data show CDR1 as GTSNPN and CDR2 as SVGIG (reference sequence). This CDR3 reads CAWSLSGVETQYF. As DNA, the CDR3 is TGTGCCTGGAGTCTCTCCGGGGTAGAGACCCAGTACTTC.

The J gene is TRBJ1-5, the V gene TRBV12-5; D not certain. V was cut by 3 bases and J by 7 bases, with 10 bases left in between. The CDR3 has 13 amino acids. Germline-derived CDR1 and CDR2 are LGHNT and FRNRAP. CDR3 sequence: CASGFTRRQPQHF. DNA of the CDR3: TGTGCTAGTGGTTTCACGAGGCGGCAGCCCCAGCATTTT. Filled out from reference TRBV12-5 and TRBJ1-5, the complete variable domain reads DARVTQTPRHKVTEMGQEVTMRCQPILGHNTVFWYRQTMMQGLELLAYFRNRAPLDDSGMPKDRFSAEMPDATLATLKIQPSEPRDSAVYFCASGFTRRQPQHFGDGTRLSIL.

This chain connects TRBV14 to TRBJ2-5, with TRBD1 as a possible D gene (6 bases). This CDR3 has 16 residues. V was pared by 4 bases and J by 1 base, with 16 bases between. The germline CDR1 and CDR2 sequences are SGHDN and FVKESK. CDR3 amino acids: CASSPLLGASQETQYF. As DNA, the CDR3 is TGTGCCAGCAGCCCACTTCTGGGGGCGTCCCAAGAGACCCAGTACTTC.

The CDR3 spells CASSGVSSRETQYF. Here the CDR3 DNA reads TGTGCCAGCAGTGGTGTCTCTAGCCGAGAGACCCAGTACTTC. J is TRBJ2-5 and V is TRBV2, with a possible D match to TRBD2 (5 bases). V shed 4 bases and J shed 4 bases, with 13 bases lying between them. The CDR3 covers 14 residues. CDR1 is SNHLY, CDR2 FYNNEI, per germline.

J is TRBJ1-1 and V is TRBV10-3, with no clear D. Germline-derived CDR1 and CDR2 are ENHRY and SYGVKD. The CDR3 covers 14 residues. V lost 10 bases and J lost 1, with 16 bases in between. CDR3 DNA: TGTGCCACCCTACTTACCGACAAGAACACTGAAGCTTTCTTT. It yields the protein CATLLTDKNTEAFF.

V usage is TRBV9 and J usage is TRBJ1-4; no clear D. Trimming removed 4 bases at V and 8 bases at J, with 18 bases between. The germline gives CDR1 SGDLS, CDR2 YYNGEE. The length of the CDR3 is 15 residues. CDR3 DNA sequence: TGTGCCAGCAGCCTTAGGACCGGGGAGGGCGAAAAACTGTTTTTT. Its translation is CASSLRTGEGEKLFF. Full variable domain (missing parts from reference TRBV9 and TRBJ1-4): DSGVTQTPKHLITATGQRVTLRCSPRSGDLSVYWYQQSLDQGLQFLIQYYNGEERAKGNILERFSAQQFPDLHSELNLSSLELGDSALYFCASSLRTGEGEKLFFGSGTQLSVL.

In DNA, the CDR3 is TGTGCCAGCAGTTTTCTAGAAGGTACTGGCTACACCTTC. This translates into CASSFLEGTGYTF. This chain connects TRBV27 to TRBJ1-2; D call uncertain. V dropped 3 bases and J dropped 7 bases, with 12 bases sitting between them. The CDR3 is 13 residues long. From germline, CDR1 is MNHEY and CDR2 SMNVEV (reference sequence).

CDR3 amino acids: CASSLRGWEAFF. The CDR3 DNA reads as TGTGCCAGCAGCTTACGGGGGTGGGAAGCTTTCTTT. J is TRBJ1-1 and V is TRBV7-2, with D maybe TRBD1 (5 bases). Trimming pared 2 bases from V and 8 bases from J, leaving 9 bases between. This CDR3 is 12 amino acids long. Germline CDR1 reads SGHTA; CDR2 reads FQGNSA.

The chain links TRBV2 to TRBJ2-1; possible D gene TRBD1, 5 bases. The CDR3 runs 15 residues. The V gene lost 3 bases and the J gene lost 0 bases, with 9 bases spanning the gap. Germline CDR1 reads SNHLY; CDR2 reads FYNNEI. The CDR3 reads CASSEGRSSYNEQFF. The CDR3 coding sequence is TGTGCCAGCAGTGAGGGGCGGAGCTCCTACAATGAGCAGTTCTTC.

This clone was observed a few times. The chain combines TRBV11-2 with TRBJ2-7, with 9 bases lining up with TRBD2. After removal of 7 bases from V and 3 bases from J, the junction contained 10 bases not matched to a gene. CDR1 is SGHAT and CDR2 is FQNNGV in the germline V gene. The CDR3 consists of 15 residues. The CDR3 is CASTQGLAPGYEQYV. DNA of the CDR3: TGTGCCAGCACCCAGGGACTAGCCCCGGGCTACGAGCAGTACGTC.

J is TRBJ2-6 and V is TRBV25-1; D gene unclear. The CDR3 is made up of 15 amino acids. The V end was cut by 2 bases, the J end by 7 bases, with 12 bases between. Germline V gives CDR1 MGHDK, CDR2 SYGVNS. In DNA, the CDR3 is TGTGCCAGCAGTGAAACCGGTTCGTTTGCCAACGTCCTGACTTTC. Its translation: CASSETGSFANVLTF.

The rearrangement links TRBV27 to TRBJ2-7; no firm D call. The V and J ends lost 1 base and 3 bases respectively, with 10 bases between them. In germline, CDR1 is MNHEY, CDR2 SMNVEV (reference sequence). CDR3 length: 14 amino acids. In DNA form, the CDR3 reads TGTGCCAGCAGTTTATATGGCAGGCTCTACGAGCAGTACGTC. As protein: CASSLYGRLYEQYV.

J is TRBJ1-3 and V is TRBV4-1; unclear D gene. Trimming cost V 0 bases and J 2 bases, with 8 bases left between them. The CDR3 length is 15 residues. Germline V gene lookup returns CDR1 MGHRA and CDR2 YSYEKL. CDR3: CASSQDPGTGNTIYF. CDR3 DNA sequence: TGCGCCAGCAGCCAAGATCCGGGGACTGGAAACACCATATATTTT.

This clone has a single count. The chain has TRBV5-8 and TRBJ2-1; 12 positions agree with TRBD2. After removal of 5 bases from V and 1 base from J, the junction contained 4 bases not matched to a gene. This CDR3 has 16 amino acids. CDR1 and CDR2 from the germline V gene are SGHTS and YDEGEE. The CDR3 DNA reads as TGTGCCAGCAGGCCGGGACTAGCGGGTTCCTACAATGAGCAGTTCTTC. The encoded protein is CASRPGLAGSYNEQFF. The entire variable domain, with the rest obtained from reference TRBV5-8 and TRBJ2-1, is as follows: EAGVTQSPTHLIKTRGQQATLRCSPISGHTSVYWYQQALGLGLQFLLWYDEGEERNRGNFPPRFSGRQFPNYSSELNVNALELEDSALYLCASRPGLAGSYNEQFFGPGTRLTVL.

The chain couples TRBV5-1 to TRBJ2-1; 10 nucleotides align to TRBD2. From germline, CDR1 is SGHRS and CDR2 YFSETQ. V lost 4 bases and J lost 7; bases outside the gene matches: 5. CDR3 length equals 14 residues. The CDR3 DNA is TGCGCCAGCAGCGGGCCTAGCGGGGGAAATGAGCAGTTCTTC. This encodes CASSGPSGGNEQFF.

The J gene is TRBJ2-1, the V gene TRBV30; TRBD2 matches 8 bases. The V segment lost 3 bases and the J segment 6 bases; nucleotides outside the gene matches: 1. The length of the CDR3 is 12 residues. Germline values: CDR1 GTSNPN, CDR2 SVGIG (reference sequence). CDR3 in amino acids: CAWRLAGNEQFF. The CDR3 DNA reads TGTGCCTGGAGGCTAGCGGGCAATGAGCAGTTCTTC.

The CDR3 loop is CASSLANDITSTNEKLFF. The CDR3 region has the DNA TGCGCCAGCAGCTTGGCAAACGACATAACCTCTACTAATGAAAAACTGTTTTTT. The V call is TRBV5-1, the J call TRBJ1-4; no definite D call. In germline, CDR1 is SGHRS, CDR2 YFSETQ. V was cut by 0 bases and J by 2 bases, with 17 bases left in between. The CDR3 is 18 residues long.

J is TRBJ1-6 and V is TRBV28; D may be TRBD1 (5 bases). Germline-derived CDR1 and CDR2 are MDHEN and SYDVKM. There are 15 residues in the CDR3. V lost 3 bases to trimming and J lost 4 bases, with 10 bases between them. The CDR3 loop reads CASSFTTAYNSPLHF. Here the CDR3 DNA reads TGTGCCAGCAGTTTTACGACAGCTTATAATTCACCCCTCCACTTT.